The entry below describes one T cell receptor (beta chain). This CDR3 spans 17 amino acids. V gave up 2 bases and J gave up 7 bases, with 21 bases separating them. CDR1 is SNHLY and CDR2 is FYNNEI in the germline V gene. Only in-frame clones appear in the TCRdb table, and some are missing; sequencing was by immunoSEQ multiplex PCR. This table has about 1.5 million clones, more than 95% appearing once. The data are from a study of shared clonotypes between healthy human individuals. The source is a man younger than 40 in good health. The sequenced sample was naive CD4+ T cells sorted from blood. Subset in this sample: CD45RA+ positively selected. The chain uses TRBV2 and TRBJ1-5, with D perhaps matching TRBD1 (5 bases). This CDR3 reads CASSEFTAGRAWQPQHF. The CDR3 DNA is TGTGCCAGCAGTGAATTTACCGCAGGCAGGGCTTGGCAGCCCCAGCATTTT.